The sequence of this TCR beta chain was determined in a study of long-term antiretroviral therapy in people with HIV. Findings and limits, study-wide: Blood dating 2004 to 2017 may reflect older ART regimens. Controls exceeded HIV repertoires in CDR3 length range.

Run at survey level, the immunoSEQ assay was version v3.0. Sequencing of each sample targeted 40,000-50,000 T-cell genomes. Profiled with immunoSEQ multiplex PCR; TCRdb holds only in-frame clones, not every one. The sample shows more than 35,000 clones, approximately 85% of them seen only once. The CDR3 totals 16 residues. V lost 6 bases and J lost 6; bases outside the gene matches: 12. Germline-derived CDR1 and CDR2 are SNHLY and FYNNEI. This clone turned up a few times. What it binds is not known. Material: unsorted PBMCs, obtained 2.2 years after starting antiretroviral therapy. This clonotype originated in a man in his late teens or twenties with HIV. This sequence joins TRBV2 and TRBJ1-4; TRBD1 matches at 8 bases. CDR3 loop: CASSVPRTGRDEKLFF. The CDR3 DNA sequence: TGTGCCAGCAGCGTACCTAGGACAGGGCGGGATGAAAAACTGTTTTTT.